These 29 T cell receptor beta chains originate from one sample sequenced in a study of blood T cell repertoires in COVID-19. Generated by immunoSEQ multiplex PCR, the TCRdb table keeps only in-frame clones and is missing some. Found here are approximately 70,000 clones, roughly 83% of them singletons; the top ten hold over 2%. The material sequenced was peripheral blood. These TCRs come from an elderly man with active or convalescent COVID-19.

The V and J genes are TRBV6-2 or TRBV6-3 and TRBJ2-3; D may be TRBD1 (5 bases). The CDR3 is 15 amino acids. Trimming removed 0 bases from V and 4 bases from J, with 11 bases in between. The germline gives CDR1 MNHEY, CDR2 SVGEGT. The CDR3 sequence: CASSYSAGLADTQYF. The CDR3 DNA reads TGTGCCAGCAGTTACTCGGCAGGGCTGGCAGATACGCAGTATTTT.

V usage is TRBV2 and J usage is TRBJ1-1; D is perhaps TRBD1 (5 bases). This CDR3 comprises 14 residues. Germline CDR1 reads SNHLY; CDR2 reads FYNNEI. The V end lost 6 bases, the J end lost 4 bases, and 15 bases lay between the germline ends. The CDR3 sequence: CASRATVGFTEAFF. The CDR3 nucleotides are TGTGCCAGCAGGGCGACAGTCGGTTTCACTGAAGCTTTCTTT.

The J gene is TRBJ1-2, the V gene TRBV11-3; TRBD1 is a possible D gene (6 bases). Germline V CDR1 and CDR2: SGHNT, YENEEA. Trimming removed 5 bases at V and 1 base at J, with 8 bases between. This CDR3 has 13 amino acids. CDR3 coding DNA: TGTGCCAGCAGCCAAGGGGGTAACTATGGCTACACCTTC. This sequence encodes CASSQGGNYGYTF.

The chain couples TRBV6-1 to TRBJ2-5; TRBD1 aligns across 9 bases. The CDR3 consists of 15 residues. Per germline, CDR1 MNHNS and CDR2 SASEGT. V lost 1 base and J lost 5; bases outside the gene matches: 5. CDR3 coding DNA: TGTGCCAGCAGTGAAGGGACAGGGGTGTACGAGACCCAGTACTTC. It translates to CASSEGTGVYETQYF.

J is TRBJ1-5 and V is TRBV2; D perhaps matches TRBD1 (6 bases). Trimming pared 4 bases from V and 6 bases from J, leaving 13 bases between. The CDR3 runs 14 residues. The germline gives CDR1 SNHLY, CDR2 FYNNEI. The CDR3 region is CASSGTGLGQPQHF. CDR3 coding DNA: TGTGCCAGCAGTGGTACAGGGTTGGGTCAGCCCCAGCATTTT.

V and J are TRBV5-1 and TRBJ2-7; the match to TRBD2 covers 10 bases. In germline, CDR1 is SGHRS, CDR2 YFSETQ. Trimming took 5 bases from V and 4 from J; bases not matched to a gene: 6. The length of the CDR3 is 14 residues. In DNA form, the CDR3 reads TGCGCCAGCAGGGCTCCGGGACTAGCGTACGAGCAGTACTTC. This gives the protein CASRAPGLAYEQYF.

The gene calls are TRBV19 and TRBJ1-2; TRBD1 matches at 7 bases. Per the germline V gene, CDR1 is LNHDA and CDR2 is SQIVND (reference sequence). The CDR3 spans 16 residues. Losses at the gene ends were 3 bases for V and 8 bases for J; bases not matched to a gene: 15. CDR3 protein: CASSITPDRVERGYTF. The CDR3 DNA reads TGTGCCAGTAGTATCACCCCTGACAGGGTTGAACGCGGCTACACCTTC.

The gene calls are TRBV19 and TRBJ1-2, with 7 nucleotides matching TRBD1. Germline V CDR1 and CDR2: LNHDA, SQIVND (reference sequence). The CDR3 loop spans 16 amino acids. V dropped 7 bases and J dropped 4; count of bases not matched to a gene: 15. CDR3 nucleotides: TGTGCCAGTACCGCCATTGGTCAGGGGGAGAGCTATGGCTACACCTTC. It codes for CASTAIGQGESYGYTF. The complete variable domain, with remaining parts taken from reference TRBV19 and TRBJ1-2, reads DGGITQSPKYLFRKEGQNVTLSCEQNLNHDAMYWYRQDPGQGLRLIYYSQIVNDFQKGDIAEGYSVSREKKESFPLTVTSAQKNPTAFYLCASTAIGQGESYGYTFGSGTRLTVV.

V is TRBV10-3 and J is TRBJ1-2; D not resolved. The germline CDR1 and CDR2 sequences are ENHRY and SYGVKD. The CDR3 extends over 11 amino acids. The V end was cut by 3 bases, the J end by 8 bases, with 7 bases between. The CDR3 DNA reads TGTGCCATCAGTGACAGTATGGGCTACACCTTC. Amino acids: CAISDSMGYTF.

This clone was seen once. This rearrangement joins TRBV2 to TRBJ2-1; 9 nucleotides align to TRBD2. The CDR3 length is 18 residues. The V gene end was trimmed by 1 base and the J gene end by 2 bases; junction bases not matched to a gene: 9. Germline CDR1 SNHLY, CDR2 FYNNEI. The CDR3 nucleotides are TGTGCCAGCAGTGAAGGGGCGGGAGCGGGAGGACCCTACAATGAGCAGTTCTTC. It encodes CASSEGAGAGGPYNEQFF.

The chain combines TRBV5-4 with TRBJ2-7; the D gene is possibly TRBD2 (6 bases). Germline CDR1 SGHNT, CDR2 YYREEE (reference sequence). V lost 4 bases and J 0 bases, leaving 14 bases between the germline ends. CDR3 size: 15 residues. The DNA for the CDR3 is TGTGCCAGCAGCCCCCCAGGGAGGAGCTCCTACGAGCAGTACTTC. Protein product: CASSPPGRSSYEQYF.

V usage is TRBV10-3 and J usage is TRBJ2-5; 7 nucleotides align to TRBD1. After removal of 10 bases from V and 4 bases from J, the junction contained 9 bases not matched to a gene. The germline gives CDR1 ENHRY, CDR2 SYGVKD. The CDR3 runs to 13 residues. The DNA of the CDR3 is TGTGCCACACGCAGCGACAGGGCAGAGACCCAGTACTTC. As protein: CATRSDRAETQYF.

V and J are TRBV5-4 and TRBJ2-2; maybe TRBD1 (5 bases). The germline CDR1 and CDR2 sequences are SGHNT and YYREEE (reference sequence). V was clipped by 1 base and J by 3 bases, with 16 bases between them. The CDR3 is 17 residues long. CDR3 DNA sequence: TGTGCCAGCAGCTTGCGGACATCGGGCGTATACACCGGGGAGCTGTTTTTT. This gives the protein CASSLRTSGVYTGELFF.

Details on this clone: Relative to the germline gene, one junction end is altered; a read error may explain this. V gene TRBV14 combines with J gene TRBJ1-4; no clear D gene. Germline loops: CDR1 SGHDN, CDR2 FVKESK. This CDR3 region has 12 residues. The CDR3 loop is CASSQDSRHPIF. CDR3 coding DNA: TGTGCCAGCAGCCAAGATTCGCGACACCCTATCTTT.

The CDR3 sequence is CASSFGQRATNEKLFF. The CDR3 DNA follows: TGTGCCAGCAGCTTCGGACAGCGCGCAACTAATGAAAAACTGTTTTTT. The V call is TRBV7-9, the J call TRBJ1-4; the D gene is possibly TRBD1 (6 bases). With 3 bases removed from V and 0 bases from J, the gap between germline ends came to 11 bases. This CDR3 has 16 residues. CDR1 is SEHNR and CDR2 is FQNEAQ in the germline V gene (reference sequence).

The chain links TRBV5-5 to TRBJ2-5; unclear D gene. The CDR3 loop spans 13 amino acids. Germline CDR1 is SGHKS and CDR2 is YYEKEE (reference sequence). The V end was cut by 0 bases, the J end by 4 bases, with 7 bases between. The CDR3 is CASSLGSRETQYF. In nucleotides, the CDR3 is TGTGCCAGCAGCTTGGGTTCTAGAGAGACCCAGTACTTC.

This clone has a handful of counts. J is TRBJ2-7 and V is TRBV2; 7 positions match TRBD2. The CDR3 has 12 residues. Trimming at V came to 6 bases and at J to 3 bases, leaving 2 bases not matched to a gene. Germline loops: CDR1 SNHLY, CDR2 FYNNEI. This CDR3 is CASRGGDYEQYF. The CDR3 coding sequence is TGTGCCAGCAGGGGGGGGGACTACGAGCAGTACTTC.

V gene TRBV3-1 (or the pseudogene TRBV3-2) combines with J gene TRBJ2-1; 9 bases align to TRBD1. The ends lost 2 bases at V and 6 bases at J; junction bases unmatched: 8. The CDR3 runs to 16 residues. Germline V gene sequence: CDR1 LGHDT, CDR2 YNNKEL (reference sequence). CDR3 coding DNA: TGTGCCAGCAGCCAACGGGGACAGGGCACCGGCAATGAGCAGTTCTTC. Translation gives CASSQRGQGTGNEQFF.

This chain joins TRBV12-3 or TRBV12-4 and TRBJ1-1; D remains ambiguous. Trimming took 6 bases from V and 5 from J, leaving 10 bases between them. This CDR3 comprises 12 residues. The CDR3 nucleotides read TGTGCCAGCAGGCGTAGAGAGACTGAAGCTTTCTTT. It yields the protein CASRRRETEAFF.

The chain links TRBV7-2 to TRBJ2-1, with D perhaps TRBD2 (7 bases). Between the trimmed V and J ends, which lost 1 base and 2 bases, there was a span of 12 bases. Germline values: CDR1 SGHTA, CDR2 FQGNSA. The CDR3 is 16 amino acids. CDR3 amino acids: CASSLGGGGPYNEQFF. The CDR3 DNA reads as TGTGCCAGCAGCTTAGGTGGCGGGGGCCCCTACAATGAGCAGTTCTTC. The entire variable domain, with the rest obtained from reference TRBV7-2 and TRBJ2-1, is as follows: GAGVSQSPSNKVTEKGKDVELRCDPISGHTALYWYRQSLGQGLEFLIYFQGNSAPDKSGLPSDRFSAERTGGSVSTLTIQRTQQEDSAVYLCASSLGGGGPYNEQFFGPGTRLTVL.

The chain uses TRBV7-2 and TRBJ1-2; 7 bases map to TRBD1. This CDR3 is built from 15 residues. V lost 5 bases to trimming and J lost 7 bases; unmatched junction nucleotides: 13. CDR1 and CDR2 from the germline V gene are SGHTA and FQGNSA. The CDR3 coding sequence is TGTGCCAGCAGCACCCAACAGGGGATGGTATCTGGCTACACCTTC. Its translation: CASSTQQGMVSGYTF.

V and J are TRBV19 and TRBJ1-1, with no clear D. Germline loops: CDR1 LNHDA, CDR2 SQIVND (reference sequence). The CDR3 spans 14 residues. Trimming cost V 7 bases and J 2 bases, with 14 bases left between them. The DNA for the CDR3 is TGTGCCAGTATGGCAGGAGGGTTTAACACTGAAGCTTTCTTT. Protein product: CASMAGGFNTEAFF.

The chain couples TRBV30 to TRBJ1-4; the match to TRBD1 covers 10 bases. Per germline, CDR1 GTSNPN and CDR2 SVGIG (reference sequence). Losses at the gene ends were 0 bases for V and 7 bases for J; bases not matched to a gene: 8. The CDR3 loop spans 16 amino acids. In DNA, the CDR3 is TGTGCCTGGAGTGTACCTCAGACAGGGGGCTCTGAAAAACTGTTTTTT. Protein product: CAWSVPQTGGSEKLFF.

V gene TRBV12-3 or TRBV12-4 combines with J gene TRBJ1-1, with D unclear. Trimming pared 3 bases from V and 5 bases from J, leaving 7 bases between. The CDR3 totals 12 residues. CDR3 amino acids: CASSFPGTEAFF. Here the CDR3 DNA reads TGTGCCAGCAGTTTCCCGGGGACTGAAGCTTTCTTT.

The rearrangement joins TRBV29-1 to TRBJ2-1; D is uncertain. V dropped 3 bases and J dropped 0 bases, with 6 bases sitting between them. CDR1 is SQVTM and CDR2 is ANQGSEA in the germline V gene. This CDR3 is 13 amino acids long. This chain's CDR3 is CSVDLSSYNEQFF. The CDR3 nucleotides read TGCAGCGTTGATCTCAGCTCCTACAATGAGCAGTTCTTC.

V gene TRBV9 combines with J gene TRBJ2-2; 7 bases fit TRBD2. V lost 0 bases, J lost 4 bases, and 6 bases stayed unmatched. This CDR3 is 16 amino acids long. The germline gives CDR1 SGDLS, CDR2 YYNGEE. This CDR3 reads CASSVVSSGITGELFF. CDR3 DNA: TGTGCCAGCAGCGTAGTATCCAGCGGGATCACCGGGGAGCTGTTTTTT.

The V and J genes are TRBV7-2 and TRBJ1-5; D may be TRBD1 (5 bases). CDR1 is SGHTA and CDR2 is FQGNSA in the germline V gene. There are 14 residues in the CDR3. Trimming stripped 1 base from V and 6 bases from J, with 10 bases between. The chain's CDR3 is CASSLEGGTQPQHF. CDR3 nucleotide sequence: TGTGCCAGCAGCTTAGAGGGAGGGACTCAGCCCCAGCATTTT.

The gene calls are TRBV19 and TRBJ2-5; TRBD1 aligns across 11 bases. The CDR3 totals 13 residues. CDR1 is LNHDA and CDR2 is SQIVND in the germline V gene (reference sequence). V trimming: 10 bases; J trimming: 4 bases; junction bases outside the gene matches: 5. CDR3 sequence reads: CATGQGAVETQYF. The CDR3, as DNA: TGTGCCACCGGACAGGGGGCTGTAGAGACCCAGTACTTC.

This clone was counted only a few times. The chain links TRBV7-9 to TRBJ1-2; D not certain. Trimming shortened V by 1 base and J by 6 bases, and 15 bases separated the two germline ends. The CDR3 is 15 amino acids. The germline CDR1 and CDR2 sequences are SEHNR and FQNEAQ (reference sequence). The CDR3 sequence: CASSLVSGSYNGYTF. For the CDR3, the DNA is TGTGCCAGCAGCTTAGTATCGGGGAGTTACAATGGCTACACCTTC.